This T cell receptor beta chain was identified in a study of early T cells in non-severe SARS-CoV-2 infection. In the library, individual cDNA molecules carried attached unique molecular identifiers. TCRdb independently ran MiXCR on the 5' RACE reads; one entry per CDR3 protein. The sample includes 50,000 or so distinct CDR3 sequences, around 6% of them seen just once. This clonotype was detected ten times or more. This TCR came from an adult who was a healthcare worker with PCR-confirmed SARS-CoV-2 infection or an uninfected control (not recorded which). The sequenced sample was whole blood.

The CDR3 loop is CASTFGLSGDTQYF. For the CDR3, the DNA is TGTGCCAGCACCTTCGGACTCTCCGGGGATACGCAGTATTTT. The V gene is TRBV6-6, the J gene TRBJ2-3, with D perhaps TRBD2 (5 bases). Trimming shortened V by 7 bases and J by 6 bases, and 17 bases separated the two germline ends. There are 14 residues in the CDR3. Germline CDR1 reads MNHNY; CDR2 reads SVGAGI (reference sequence).